This T cell receptor (beta chain) was observed in a study of CD8+ T cells in alopecia areata. cDNA reverse transcribed from extracted RNA served as the sequencing template. The assay was immunoSEQ multiplex PCR, and TCRdb's table has in-frame clones only and misses some. The table has hundreds of thousands of clones, 60% seen once; the top ten hold 0.9% to 0.95%. This CDR3 comprises 14 residues. J was trimmed by 4 bases and V by 5 bases; bases with no gene match: 7. The germline V gene encodes CDR1 MRHNA and CDR2 SNTAGT. This clone was observed a few times. Treatment of the sample: oral pan-JAK inhibitor, 5-10 mg twice daily.

The TCR sequence derives from a human donor with alopecia areata. The material was CD4+ T cells sorted from blood, obtained around week 54, from a patient treated with tofacitinib. This sequence joins TRBV6-4 and TRBJ1-2, with 7 positions matching TRBD1. The CDR3 DNA follows: TGTGCCAGCAGTCAGGGACAGTGGGGCTATGGCTACACCTTC. This translates into CASSQGQWGYGYTF.